This T cell receptor (beta chain) appears in the sequencing data of a study of T-cell memory formation after mild COVID-19. Notes on the study in general: Contracting clones from day 15 to 85 showed balanced CD4/CD8; later expanders favored CD4+. A subset of responding clones appeared in pre-infection memory, suggesting cross-reactive memory joined.

TCRdb recomputed calls from the 5' RACE reads with MiXCR, one row per CDR3 protein. The sample contains over 15,000 distinct CDR3 sequences, roughly 21% of which appear only once. CDR1 and CDR2 from the germline V gene are LGHDT and YNNKEL (reference sequence). V was trimmed by 1 base and J by 4 bases, leaving 7 bases between them. The CDR3 spans 14 residues. This clonotype occurred a few times. Its antigen remains unidentified. The chain has TRBV3-1 and TRBJ2-2; the D is unclear. The sample consisted of PBMCs or a T cell subset sorted from them (not recorded which). The TCR was taken from a man aged 18 to 35 who had mild COVID-19 (a few samples of this study predate the infection). Cell type and time point are not known. The CDR3 DNA is TGTGCCAGCAGCCAAGTAGGCGTCACCGGGGAGCTGTTTTTT. Protein: CASSQVGVTGELFF.